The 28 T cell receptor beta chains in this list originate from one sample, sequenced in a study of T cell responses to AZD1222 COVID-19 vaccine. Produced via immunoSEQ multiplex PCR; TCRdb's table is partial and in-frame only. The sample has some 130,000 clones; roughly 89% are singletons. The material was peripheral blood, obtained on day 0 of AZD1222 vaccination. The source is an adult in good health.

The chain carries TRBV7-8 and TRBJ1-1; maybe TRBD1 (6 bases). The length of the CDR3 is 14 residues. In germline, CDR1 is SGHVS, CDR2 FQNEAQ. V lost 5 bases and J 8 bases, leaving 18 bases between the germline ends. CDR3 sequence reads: CASSTRRPGEEAFF. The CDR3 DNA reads TGTGCCAGCAGCACGCGCCGACCAGGGGAAGAAGCTTTCTTT.

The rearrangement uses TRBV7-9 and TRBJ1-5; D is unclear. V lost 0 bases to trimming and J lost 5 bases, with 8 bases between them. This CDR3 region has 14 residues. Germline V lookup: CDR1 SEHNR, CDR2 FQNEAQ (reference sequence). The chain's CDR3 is CASSLANGDQPQHF. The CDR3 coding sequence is TGTGCCAGCAGCTTAGCAAACGGGGATCAGCCCCAGCATTTT. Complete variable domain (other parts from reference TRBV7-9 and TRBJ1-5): DTGVSQNPRHKITKRGQNVTFRCDPISEHNRLYWYRQTLGQGPEFLTYFQNEAQLEKSRLLSDRFSAERPKGSFSTLEIQRTEQGDSAMYLCASSLANGDQPQHFGDGTRLSIL.

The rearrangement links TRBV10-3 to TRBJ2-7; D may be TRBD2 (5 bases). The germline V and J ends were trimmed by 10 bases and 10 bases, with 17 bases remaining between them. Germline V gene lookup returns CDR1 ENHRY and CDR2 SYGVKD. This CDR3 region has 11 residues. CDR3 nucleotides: TGTGCCACCATGTCGGGGTTATATCAGTACTTC. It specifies CATMSGLYQYF.

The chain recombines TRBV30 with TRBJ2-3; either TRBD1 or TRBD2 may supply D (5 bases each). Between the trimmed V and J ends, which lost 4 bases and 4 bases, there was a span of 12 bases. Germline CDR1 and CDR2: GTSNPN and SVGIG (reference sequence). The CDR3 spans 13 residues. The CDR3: CAWNRGVADTQYF. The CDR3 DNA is TGTGCCTGGAACAGAGGGGTTGCAGATACGCAGTATTTT.

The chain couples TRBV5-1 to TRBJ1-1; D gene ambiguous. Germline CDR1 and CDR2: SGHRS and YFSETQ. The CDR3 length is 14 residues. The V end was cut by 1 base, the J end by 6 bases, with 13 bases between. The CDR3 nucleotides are TGCGCCAGCAGCTTGAATTCCAAAGGGCCTGAAGCTTTCTTT. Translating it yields CASSLNSKGPEAFF.

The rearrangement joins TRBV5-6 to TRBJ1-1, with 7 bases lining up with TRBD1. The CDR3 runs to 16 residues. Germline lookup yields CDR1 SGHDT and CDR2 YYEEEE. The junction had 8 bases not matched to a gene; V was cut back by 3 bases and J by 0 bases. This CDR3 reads CASSWQGQRMNTEAFF. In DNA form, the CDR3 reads TGTGCCAGCAGCTGGCAGGGACAGCGAATGAACACTGAAGCTTTCTTT.

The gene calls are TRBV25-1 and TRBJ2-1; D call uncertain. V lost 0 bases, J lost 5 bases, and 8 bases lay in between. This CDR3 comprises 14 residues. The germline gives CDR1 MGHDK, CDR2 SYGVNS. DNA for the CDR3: TGTGCCAGCAGTGAATATATCGGTAACAATGAGCAGTTCTTC. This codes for CASSEYIGNNEQFF.

The DNA of the CDR3 is TGTGCCAGCAGCCCCGGGACAGGGTTTCAGCCCCAGCATTTT. Amino acids: CASSPGTGFQPQHF. This rearrangement joins TRBV7-8 to TRBJ1-5; TRBD1 aligns across 9 bases. Germline V lookup: CDR1 SGHVS, CDR2 FQNEAQ. V lost 5 bases to trimming and J lost 6 bases; unmatched junction nucleotides: 5. The CDR3 consists of 14 residues.

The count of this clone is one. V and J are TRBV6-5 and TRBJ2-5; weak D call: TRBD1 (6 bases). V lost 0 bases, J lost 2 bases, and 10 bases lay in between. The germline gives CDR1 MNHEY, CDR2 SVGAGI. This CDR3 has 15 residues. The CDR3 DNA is TGTGCCAGCAGTTACTCGGGGGCAGAACAAGAGACCCAGTACTTC. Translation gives CASSYSGAEQETQYF.

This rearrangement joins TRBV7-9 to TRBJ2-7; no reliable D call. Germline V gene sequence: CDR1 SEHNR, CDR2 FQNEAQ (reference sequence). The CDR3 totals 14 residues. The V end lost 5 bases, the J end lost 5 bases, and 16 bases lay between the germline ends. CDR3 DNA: TGTGCCAGCAGCCCTCCTGTTGATGACCACGAGCAGTACTTC. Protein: CASSPPVDDHEQYF.

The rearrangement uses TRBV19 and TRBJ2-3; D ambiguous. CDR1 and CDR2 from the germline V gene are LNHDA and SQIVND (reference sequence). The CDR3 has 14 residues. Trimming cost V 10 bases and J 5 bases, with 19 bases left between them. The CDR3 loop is CATKTIPSGDTQYF. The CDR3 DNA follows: TGTGCCACCAAGACCATCCCGAGTGGAGATACGCAGTATTTT.

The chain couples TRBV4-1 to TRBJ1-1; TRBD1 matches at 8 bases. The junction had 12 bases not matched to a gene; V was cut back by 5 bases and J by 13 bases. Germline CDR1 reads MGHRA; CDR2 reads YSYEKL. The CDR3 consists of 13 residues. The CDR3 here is CASSTSLTGVSFF. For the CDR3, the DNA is TGCGCCAGCAGCACAAGTCTGACAGGGGTAAGTTTCTTT.

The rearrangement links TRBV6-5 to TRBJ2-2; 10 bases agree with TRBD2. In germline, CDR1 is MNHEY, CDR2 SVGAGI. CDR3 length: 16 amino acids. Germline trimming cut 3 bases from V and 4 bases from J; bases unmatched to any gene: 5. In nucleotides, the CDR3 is TGTGCCAGCAGTTATGGGCTAGCGGGAGTCACCGGGGAGCTGTTTTTT. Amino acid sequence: CASSYGLAGVTGELFF.

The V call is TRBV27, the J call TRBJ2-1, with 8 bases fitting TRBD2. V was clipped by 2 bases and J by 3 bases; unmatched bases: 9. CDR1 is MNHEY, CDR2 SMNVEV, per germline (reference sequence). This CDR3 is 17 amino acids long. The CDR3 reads CASSLRGGQPSYNEQFF. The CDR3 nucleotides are TGTGCCAGCAGTTTACGCGGGGGGCAGCCTAGCTACAATGAGCAGTTCTTC.

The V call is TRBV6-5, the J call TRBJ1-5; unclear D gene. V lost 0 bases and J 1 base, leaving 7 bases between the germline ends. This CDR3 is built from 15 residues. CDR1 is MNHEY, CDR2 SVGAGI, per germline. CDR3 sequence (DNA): TGTGCCAGCAGTTACTCCTACAAAAGCAATCAGCCCCAGCATTTT. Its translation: CASSYSYKSNQPQHF.

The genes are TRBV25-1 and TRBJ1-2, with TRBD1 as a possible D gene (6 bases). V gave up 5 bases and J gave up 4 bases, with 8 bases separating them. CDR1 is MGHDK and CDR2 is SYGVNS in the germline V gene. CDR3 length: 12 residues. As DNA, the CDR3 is TGTGCCAGCAGTTTACAGGGCTATGGCTACACCTTC. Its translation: CASSLQGYGYTF.

CDR3: CASSQERRDNTEAFF. The DNA for the CDR3 is TGCGCCAGCAGCCAAGAGCGTCGGGACAACACTGAAGCTTTCTTT. This sequence joins TRBV4-3 and TRBJ1-1; weak D call: TRBD1 (5 bases). V was clipped by 0 bases and J by 2 bases, with 10 bases between them. Per the germline V gene, CDR1 is LGHNA and CDR2 is YSLEER. The CDR3 is 15 amino acids.

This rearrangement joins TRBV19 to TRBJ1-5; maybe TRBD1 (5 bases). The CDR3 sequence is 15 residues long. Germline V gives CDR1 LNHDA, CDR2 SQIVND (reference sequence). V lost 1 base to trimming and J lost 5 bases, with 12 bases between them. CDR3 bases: TGTGCCAGTAGTATAGGTCCCAAGGGGTATCAGCCCCAGCATTTT. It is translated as CASSIGPKGYQPQHF.

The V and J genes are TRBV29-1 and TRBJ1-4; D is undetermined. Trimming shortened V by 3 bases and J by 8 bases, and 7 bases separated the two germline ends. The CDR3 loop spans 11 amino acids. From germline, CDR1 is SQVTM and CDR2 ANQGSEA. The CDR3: CSVEEPEKLFF. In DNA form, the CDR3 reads TGCAGCGTTGAGGAGCCGGAAAAACTGTTTTTT.

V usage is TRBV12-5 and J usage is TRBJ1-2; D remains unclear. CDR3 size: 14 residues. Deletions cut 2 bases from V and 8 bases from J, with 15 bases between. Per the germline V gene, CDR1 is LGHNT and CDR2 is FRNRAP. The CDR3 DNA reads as TGTGCTAGTGGTTTGATCAGTTCCCCGGGGGGCTACACCTTC. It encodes CASGLISSPGGYTF.

This CDR3 is CATSGGGDTQYF. The CDR3 nucleotides are TGTGCCACCAGTGGTGGGGGGGATACGCAGTATTTT. This chain uses TRBV24-1 with TRBJ2-3; possibly TRBD2 for D (6 bases). Germline CDR1 is KGHDR and CDR2 is SFDVKD. This CDR3 contains 12 residues. The ends were cut back, 5 bases at V and 6 bases at J, with 8 bases in the middle.

The CDR3 region has the DNA TGTGCTAGTGGTTTGGTTCCGGGGACAGGAGGATTCTCTGGGGCCAACGTCCTGACTTTC. It encodes CASGLVPGTGGFSGANVLTF. The chain recombines TRBV12-5 with TRBJ2-6, with TRBD1 matching 8 bases. Trimming at V came to 0 bases and at J to 0 bases, leaving 10 bases not matched to a gene. Germline V gives CDR1 LGHNT, CDR2 FRNRAP. The CDR3 loop spans 20 amino acids. Using reference TRBV12-5 and TRBJ2-6 for the parts outside the CDR3, the full variable domain is DARVTQTPRHKVTEMGQEVTMRCQPILGHNTVFWYRQTMMQGLELLAYFRNRAPLDDSGMPKDRFSAEMPDATLATLKIQPSEPRDSAVYFCASGLVPGTGGFSGANVLTFGAGSRLTVL.

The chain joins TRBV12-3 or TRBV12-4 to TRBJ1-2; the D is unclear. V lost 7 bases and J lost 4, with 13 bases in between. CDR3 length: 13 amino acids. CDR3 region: CASNFGSIYGYTF. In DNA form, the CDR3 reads TGTGCCAGCAACTTCGGGAGCATCTATGGCTACACCTTC.

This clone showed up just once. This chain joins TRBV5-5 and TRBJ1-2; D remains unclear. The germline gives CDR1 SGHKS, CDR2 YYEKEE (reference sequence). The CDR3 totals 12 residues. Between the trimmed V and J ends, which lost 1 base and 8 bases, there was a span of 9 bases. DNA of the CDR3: TGTGCCAGCAGCTTGTTTTTAGACGGCTACACCTTC. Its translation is CASSLFLDGYTF. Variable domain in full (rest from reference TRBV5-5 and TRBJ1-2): DAGVTQSPTHLIKTRGQQVTLRCSPISGHKSVSWYQQVLGQGPQFIFQYYEKEERGRGNFPDRFSARQFPNYSSELNVNALLLGDSALYLCASSLFLDGYTFGSGTRLTVV.

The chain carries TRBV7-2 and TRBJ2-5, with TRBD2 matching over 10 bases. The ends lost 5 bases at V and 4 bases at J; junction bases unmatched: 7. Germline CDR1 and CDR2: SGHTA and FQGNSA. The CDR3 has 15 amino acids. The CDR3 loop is CASSTQRGGGETQYF. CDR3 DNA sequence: TGTGCCAGCAGCACCCAGCGGGGGGGCGGAGAGACCCAGTACTTC.

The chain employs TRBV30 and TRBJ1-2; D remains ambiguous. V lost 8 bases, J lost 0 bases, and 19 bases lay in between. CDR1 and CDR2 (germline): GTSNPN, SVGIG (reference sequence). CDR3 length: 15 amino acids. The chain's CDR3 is CARAPLVEANYGYTF. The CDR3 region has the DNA TGTGCCCGCGCCCCCCTCGTGGAAGCTAACTATGGCTACACCTTC.

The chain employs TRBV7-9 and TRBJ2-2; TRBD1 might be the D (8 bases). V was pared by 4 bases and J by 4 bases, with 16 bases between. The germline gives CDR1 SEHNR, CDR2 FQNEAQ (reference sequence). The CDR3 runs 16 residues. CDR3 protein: CASSSLTGEGTGELFF. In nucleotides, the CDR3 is TGTGCCAGCAGCTCTCTGACAGGGGAGGGCACCGGGGAGCTGTTTTTT.

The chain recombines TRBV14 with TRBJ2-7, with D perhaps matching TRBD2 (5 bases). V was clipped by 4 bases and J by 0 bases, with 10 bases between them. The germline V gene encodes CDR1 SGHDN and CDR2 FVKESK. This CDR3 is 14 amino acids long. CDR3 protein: CASSPSLPSYEQYF. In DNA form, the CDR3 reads TGTGCCAGCAGCCCTAGCCTTCCCTCCTACGAGCAGTACTTC.